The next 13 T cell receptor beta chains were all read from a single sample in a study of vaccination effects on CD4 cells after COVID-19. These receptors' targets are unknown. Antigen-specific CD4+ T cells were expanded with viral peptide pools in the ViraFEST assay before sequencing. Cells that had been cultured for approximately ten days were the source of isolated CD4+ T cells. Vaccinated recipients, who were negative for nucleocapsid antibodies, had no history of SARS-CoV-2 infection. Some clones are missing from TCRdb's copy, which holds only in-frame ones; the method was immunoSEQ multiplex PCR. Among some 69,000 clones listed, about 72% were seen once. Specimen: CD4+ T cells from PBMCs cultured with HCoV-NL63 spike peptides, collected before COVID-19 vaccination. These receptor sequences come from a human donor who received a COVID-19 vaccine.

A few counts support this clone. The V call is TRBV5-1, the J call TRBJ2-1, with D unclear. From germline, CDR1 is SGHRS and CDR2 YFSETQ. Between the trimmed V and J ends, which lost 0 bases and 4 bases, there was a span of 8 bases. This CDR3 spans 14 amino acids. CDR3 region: CASSLVQQYNEQFF. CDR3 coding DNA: TGCGCCAGCAGCTTGGTCCAACAATACAATGAGCAGTTCTTC.

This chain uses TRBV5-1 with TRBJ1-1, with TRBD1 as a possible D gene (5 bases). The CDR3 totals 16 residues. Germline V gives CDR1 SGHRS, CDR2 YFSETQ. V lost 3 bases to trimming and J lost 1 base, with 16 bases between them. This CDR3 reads CASSSGDLTRNTEAFF. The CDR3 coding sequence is TGCGCCAGCAGCTCCGGGGACCTGACGCGGAACACTGAAGCTTTCTTT.

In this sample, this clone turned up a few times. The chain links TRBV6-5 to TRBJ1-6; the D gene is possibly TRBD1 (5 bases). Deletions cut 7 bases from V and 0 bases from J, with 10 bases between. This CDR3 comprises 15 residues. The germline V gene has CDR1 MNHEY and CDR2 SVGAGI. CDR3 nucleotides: TGTGCCAGCACCCGGACAAGCTCCTATAATTCACCCCTCCACTTT. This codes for CASTRTSSYNSPLHF.

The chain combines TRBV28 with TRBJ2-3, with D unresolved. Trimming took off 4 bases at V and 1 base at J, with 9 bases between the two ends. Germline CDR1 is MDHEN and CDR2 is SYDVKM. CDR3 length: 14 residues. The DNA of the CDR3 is TGTGCCAGCAGTTGGGGAACCCGCACAGATACGCAGTATTTT. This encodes CASSWGTRTDTQYF.

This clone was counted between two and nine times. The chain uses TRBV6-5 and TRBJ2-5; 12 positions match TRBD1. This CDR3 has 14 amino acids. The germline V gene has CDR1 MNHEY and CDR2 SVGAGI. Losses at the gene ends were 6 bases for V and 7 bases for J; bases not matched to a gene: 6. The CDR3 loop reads CASRRAGQGATQYF. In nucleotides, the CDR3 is TGTGCCAGCAGGCGTGCGGGACAGGGGGCGACCCAGTACTTC.

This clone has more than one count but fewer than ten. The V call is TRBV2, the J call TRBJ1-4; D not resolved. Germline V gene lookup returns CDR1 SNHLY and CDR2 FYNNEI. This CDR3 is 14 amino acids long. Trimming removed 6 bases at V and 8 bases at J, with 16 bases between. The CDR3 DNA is TGTGCCAGCAGAACGACCCGCTTGGGGGAAAAACTGTTTTTT. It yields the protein CASRTTRLGEKLFF.

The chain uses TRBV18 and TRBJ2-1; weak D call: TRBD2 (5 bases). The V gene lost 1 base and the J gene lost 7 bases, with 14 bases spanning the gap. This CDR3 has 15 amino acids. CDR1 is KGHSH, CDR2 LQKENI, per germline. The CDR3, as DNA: TGTGCCAGCTCACCACAACGGGATACGGGAAATGAGCAGTTCTTC. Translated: CASSPQRDTGNEQFF.

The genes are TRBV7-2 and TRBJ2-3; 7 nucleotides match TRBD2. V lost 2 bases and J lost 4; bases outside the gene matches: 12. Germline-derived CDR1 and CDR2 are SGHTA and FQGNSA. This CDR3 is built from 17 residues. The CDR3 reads CASSLIHGGILPDTQYF. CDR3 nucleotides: TGTGCCAGCAGCTTAATTCACGGGGGGATTCTGCCAGATACGCAGTATTTT.

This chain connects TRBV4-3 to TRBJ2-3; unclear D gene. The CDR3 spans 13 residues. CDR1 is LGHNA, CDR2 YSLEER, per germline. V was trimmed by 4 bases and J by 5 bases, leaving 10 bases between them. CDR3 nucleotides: TGCGCCAGCAGCCGGGCCCATGGAGATACGCAGTATTTT. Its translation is CASSRAHGDTQYF.

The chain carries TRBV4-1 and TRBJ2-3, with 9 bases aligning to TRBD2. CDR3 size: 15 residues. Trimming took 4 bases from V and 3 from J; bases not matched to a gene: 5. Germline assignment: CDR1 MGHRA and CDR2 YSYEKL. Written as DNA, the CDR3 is TGCGCCAGCAGCCCTCTAGCGGGGAGGACAGATACGCAGTATTTT. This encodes CASSPLAGRTDTQYF.

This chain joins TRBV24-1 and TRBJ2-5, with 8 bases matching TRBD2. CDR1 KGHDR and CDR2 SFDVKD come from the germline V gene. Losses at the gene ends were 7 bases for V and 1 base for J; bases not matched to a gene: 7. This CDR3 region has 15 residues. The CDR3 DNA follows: TGTGCCACCAGAGATAGCGGGACGAGCCAAGAGACCCAGTACTTC. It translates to CATRDSGTSQETQYF.

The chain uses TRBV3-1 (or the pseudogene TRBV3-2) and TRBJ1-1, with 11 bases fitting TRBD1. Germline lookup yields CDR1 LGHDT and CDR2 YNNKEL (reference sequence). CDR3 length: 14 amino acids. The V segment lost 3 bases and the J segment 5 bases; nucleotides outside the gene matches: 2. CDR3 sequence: CASSQGQGVTEAFF. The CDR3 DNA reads TGTGCCAGCAGCCAGGGACAGGGGGTGACTGAAGCTTTCTTT.

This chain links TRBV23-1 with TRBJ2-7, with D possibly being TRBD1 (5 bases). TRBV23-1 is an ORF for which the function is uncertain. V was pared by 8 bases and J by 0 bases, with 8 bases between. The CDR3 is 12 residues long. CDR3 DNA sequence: TGCGCCAGCCCCCAGGGCTCCTACGAGCAGTACGTC. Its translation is CASPQGSYEQYV.